This TCR beta chain was sequenced for a study of blood T cell repertoires in COVID-19. Looking at the study overall: Samples taken during acute and convalescent COVID-19 were collected in the United States, Italy and Spain. The analysed material was cDNA or gDNA that came from T cells, B-cell-depleted T cells, or PBMCs.

The CDR3 consists of 13 residues. Germline CDR1 MDHEN, CDR2 SYDVKM. Trimming removed 0 bases at V and 6 bases at J, with 8 bases between. Seattle cases were enrolled at active infection and followed longitudinally. Authors' methods: Reference gene primers were amplified, and this amplification served to estimate nucleated cell counts. TCRdb keeps only in-frame clones here, not all; method: immunoSEQ multiplex PCR. The D gene and trimming were derived from the DNA, and the V and J assignments and clone size from that table. Of 100,000 to 150,000 clones detected, around 70% appear once; the ten largest clones hold approximately 5.9%.

The chain joins TRBV28 to TRBJ1-1; no definite D call. The source of this sequence is an elderly man with COVID-19, enrolled during active disease. The sequencing input was peripheral blood. The CDR3 DNA reads TGTGCCAGCAGTTTATGGGTGAGCCCTGAAGCTTTCTTT. The encoded protein is CASSLWVSPEAFF.